This T cell receptor beta chain was recorded in a study of STAT5B mutations in CD4+ large granular lymphocyte leukemia. Overall study results and limits: Data were not HLA-matched across samples. Main leukemic clonotypes were patient-specific, but about 25% appeared at low frequency elsewhere.

This clone was detected only a few times. Its antigen remains unidentified. V lost 4 bases and J 5 bases, leaving 10 bases between the germline ends. From germline, CDR1 is SGHRS and CDR2 YFSETQ. The CDR3 consists of 12 residues. Repertoires were generated with immunoSEQ multiplex PCR, while TCRdb's copy carries only in-frame clones and drops some. The sample has about 35,000 clones; 68% are singletons. The receptor's source is a human donor in good health. The sequenced sample consisted of CD4+ T cells from blood buffy coats. The chain carries TRBV5-1 and TRBJ2-7; TRBD1 is a possible D gene (5 bases). CDR3 sequence (DNA): TGCGCCAGCAGCAACGGACAAGACGAGCAGTACTTC. It codes for CASSNGQDEQYF.